This T cell receptor (beta chain) was retrieved from a study of cytomegalovirus exposure and HLA in healthy donors. The study, taken as a whole, reports: Using the classifier, cytomegalovirus status was reportedly diagnosed with high specificity and sensitivity.

As to this clone: Its antigen is still unknown.

V was clipped by 6 bases and J by 10 bases, with 19 bases between them. Germline-derived CDR1 and CDR2 are SGHTA and FQGNSA. The CDR3 is made up of 14 amino acids. Method: immunoSEQ multiplex PCR; TCRdb's copy keeps in-frame clones and lacks some. The data show roughly 150,000 clones, just under 90% seen once. Separation from the approximately 710-subject first cohort characterized the approximately 130-subject validation cohort, to which the donors belonged. This clonotype was sampled from a woman between 18 and 29 years old in good health and CMV-seropositive. The sequenced sample consisted of PBMCs. The rearrangement uses TRBV7-2 and TRBJ1-5, with D perhaps matching TRBD1 (5 bases). The CDR3 region is CASSQIGAQSPQHF. The CDR3 DNA reads TGTGCCAGCAGTCAAATAGGGGCCCAGTCCCCCCAGCATTTT.